This is a list of T cell receptor beta chains from one sample in a study of blood T cell repertoires in COVID-19. Profiled with immunoSEQ multiplex PCR; TCRdb holds only in-frame clones, not every one. The profile shows some 110,000 clones, 60% to 85% of them singletons. The sequencing sample was made of peripheral blood. These receptors were taken from a man aged 65 to 85 with acute or convalescent COVID-19. The CDR3 runs from the conserved cysteine through the conserved F or W. The order of the fields is V gene, D gene, J gene, clone size, CDR3 protein, CDR3 DNA. A D gene is named only where the DNA matches it firmly. For some rows the clone size is stated as once, few or many, or as a class when expanded; others skip it.

TRBV5-1	NA	TRBJ1-6	NA	CASSLATGNSPLHF	TGCGCCAGCAGCTTGGCCACCGGTAATTCACCCCTCCACTTT
TRBV27	NA	TRBJ1-1	few	CASSFNWNTEAFF	TGTGCCAGCAGTTTCAACTGGAACACTGAAGCTTTCTTT
TRBV6-6	NA	TRBJ1-1	NA	CASSYGWGGNTEAFF	TGTGCCAGCAGTTACGGGTGGGGGGGAAACACTGAAGCTTTCTTT
TRBV3-1/TRBV3-2	TRBD1	TRBJ2-5	few	CASSPSPGQIQETQYF	TGTGCCAGCAGCCCTTCTCCGGGACAGATCCAAGAGACCCAGTACTTC
TRBV3-1/TRBV3-2	NA	TRBJ1-5	NA	CASSQGGSNQPQHF	TGTGCCAGCAGCCAAGGGGGCTCAAATCAGCCCCAGCATTTT
TRBV30	NA	TRBJ1-4	NA	CARSARGGGGEKLFF	TGCGCCCGGAGCGCACGGGGGGGCGGGGGCGAAAAACTGTTTTTT
TRBV9	TRBD1	TRBJ2-7	NA	CASSLGTGYEQYF	TGTGCCAGCAGCCTAGGGACAGGCTACGAGCAGTACTTC
TRBV19	NA	TRBJ1-1	NA	CASSIAEGLGTEAFF	TGTGCCAGTAGTATCGCTGAGGGTTTGGGCACTGAAGCTTTCTTT
TRBV18	TRBD2	TRBJ2-1	NA	CASSRSREAGGDKFF	TGTGCCAGCTCACGGTCACGTGAAGCCGGGGGGGATAAGTTCTTC
TRBV5-6	TRBD1	TRBJ2-6	few	CASSPVIRTGFSGANVLTF	TGTGCCAGCAGCCCGGTTATTAGGACAGGGTTCTCTGGGGCCAACGTCCTGACTTTC
TRBV9	TRBD2	TRBJ2-3	NA	CASSPRTSGRSTDTQYF	TGTGCCAGCAGCCCTCGGACTAGCGGGAGAAGCACAGATACGCAGTATTTT
TRBV30	TRBD1	TRBJ1-6	NA	CAWSESYYRDRGGSPLHF	TGTGCCTGGAGTGAATCGTACTACCGGGACAGGGGAGGATCACCCCTCCACTTT
TRBV27	NA	TRBJ1-6	few	CASSLAVRNSPLHF	TGTGCCAGCAGTTTGGCGGTCCGTAATTCACCCCTCCACTTT
TRBV7-6	TRBD1	TRBJ1-5	few	CASSLGTGNQPQHF	TGTGCCAGCAGCTTAGGGACAGGGAATCAGCCCCAGCATTTT
TRBV15	TRBD1	TRBJ2-5	NA	CATSRDGQGAQETQYF	TGTGCCACCAGCAGAGACGGACAGGGGGCTCAAGAGACCCAGTACTTC
TRBV19	TRBD2	TRBJ2-1	once	CASSIGSGRHNEQFF	TGTGCCAGTAGTATCGGGAGCGGGAGGCATAATGAGCAGTTCTTC
TRBV27	TRBD1	TRBJ1-5	NA	CASSLTGGDQPQHF	TGTGCCAGCAGTTTGACAGGGGGAGACCAGCCCCAGCATTTT
TRBV30	TRBD1	TRBJ2-7	NA	CAWKREGASYEQYF	TGTGCCTGGAAACGCGAGGGGGCTAGCTACGAGCAGTACTTC
TRBV18	NA	TRBJ1-5	once	CASSPILDSNPQHF	TGTGCCAGCTCACCAATCCTGGACAGCAATCCCCAGCATTTT
TRBV4-2	TRBD1	TRBJ1-1	NA	CASSQDITTGGFEAFF	TGTGCCAGCAGCCAAGATATTACGACAGGGGGCTTTGAAGCTTTCTTT
TRBV3-1/TRBV3-2	TRBD2	TRBJ2-7	NA	CASSQDRRGGAQGEQYF	TGTGCCAGCAGCCAAGATCGACGCGGGGGGGCCCAAGGCGAGCAGTACTTC
TRBV5-1	NA	TRBJ2-7	NA	CASSNDMVGGLTEQYF	TGCGCCAGCAGCAACGACATGGTGGGGGGGCTTACCGAGCAGTACTTC
TRBV19	TRBD1	TRBJ2-5	NA	CASSSGTASSRETQYF	TGTGCCAGTAGTTCCGGGACAGCCTCGTCCCGGGAGACCCAGTACTTC
TRBV5-4	NA	TRBJ1-2	NA	CASSLVQSNRAF	TGTGCCAGCAGCTTGGTGCAGTCGAACCGGGCCTTC
TRBV19	TRBD1	TRBJ2-6	NA	CASRTGTGLSGANVLTF	TGTGCCAGTAGAACCGGGACAGGCCTCTCTGGGGCCAACGTCCTGACTTTC
TRBV7-3	TRBD2	TRBJ2-1	NA	CASSLERRGGLADEQFF	TGTGCCAGCAGTCTAGAGCGCCGTGGCGGACTAGCTGATGAGCAGTTCTTC
TRBV27	NA	TRBJ2-7	NA	CASSFSGYEQYF	TGTGCCAGCAGTTTTTCAGGGTACGAGCAGTACTTC
TRBV2	TRBD2	TRBJ2-1	NA	CASGGASGAILRQFF	TGTGCCAGCGGAGGGGCTAGCGGAGCCATTCTTCGGCAGTTCTTC
TRBV9	NA	TRBJ2-1	NA	CASSPRFGSNNEQFF	TGTGCCAGCAGCCCTCGGTTTGGGAGCAACAATGAGCAGTTCTTC
TRBV19	NA	TRBJ2-3	NA	CASSGLTRGDTQYF	TGTGCCAGCTCAGGACTAACGAGGGGAGATACGCAGTATTTT
TRBV7-3	NA	TRBJ1-5	NA	CASSLGEDQPQHF	TGTGCCAGCAGCTTAGGGGAGGATCAGCCCCAGCATTTT
TRBV13	TRBD2	TRBJ2-7	NA	CASSLGSGGEQYF	TGTGCCAGCAGCTTAGGCAGCGGGGGGGAGCAGTACTTC
TRBV14	NA	TRBJ1-4	NA	CASSPHQGHEKLFF	TGTGCCAGCAGCCCACACCAGGGGCACGAAAAACTGTTTTTT
TRBV30	NA	TRBJ1-5	NA	CAWSVQEGQPQHF	TGTGCCTGGAGTGTACAGGAGGGTCAGCCCCAGCATTTT
TRBV29-1	TRBD2	TRBJ2-7	few	CSVQRTSGVSGDEQYF	TGCAGCGTTCAGCGGACTAGCGGGGTCTCGGGGGACGAGCAGTACTTC
TRBV5-4	TRBD1	TRBJ1-1	NA	CASSLRTGESGNTEAFF	TGTGCCAGCAGCTTGAGGACAGGGGAGTCGGGGAACACTGAAGCTTTCTTT
TRBV4-1	TRBD1	TRBJ2-7	NA	CASSLGQGGPYEQYF	TGCGCCAGCAGCCTCGGACAGGGAGGTCCCTACGAGCAGTACTTC
TRBV5-6	NA	TRBJ2-7	few	CASSLGTPGEQYF	TGTGCCAGCAGCTTGGGGACTCCGGGCGAGCAGTACTTC
TRBV18	TRBD1	TRBJ1-2	few	CASATGTGGGYGYTF	TGTGCCAGCGCGACCGGGACAGGGGGCGGCTATGGCTACACCTTC
TRBV7-6	TRBD1	TRBJ2-7	NA	CASSWTGEGYEQYF	TGTGCCAGCAGCTGGACAGGGGAGGGCTACGAGCAGTACTTC
TRBV7-3	NA	TRBJ1-4	NA	CASSLTAGHEKLFF	TGTGCCAGCAGCTTAACGGCAGGGCACGAAAAACTGTTTTTT
TRBV3-1/TRBV3-2	NA	TRBJ2-7	few	CASSRRVTLTPYEQYF	TGTGCCAGCAGCCGTCGCGTAACCTTAACCCCCTACGAGCAGTACTTC
TRBV5-1	NA	TRBJ2-1	NA	CASSLAQSGRNEQFF	TGCGCCAGCAGCTTGGCCCAATCAGGGCGGAATGAGCAGTTCTTC